This TCR beta chain was recovered during a study of T cell responses to AZD1222 COVID-19 vaccine. The study, taken as a whole, reports: Most donors were white British, females outnumbered males, and clonal diversity was possibly underestimated. Unmutated variant regions are reportedly the target of nearly half of TCRs that are spike-specific. Baseline seropositivity occurred in only a handful of AZD1222 recipients.

Data came from immunoSEQ multiplex PCR; TCRdb stores just in-frame clones and leaves some out. There are around 180,000 clones in the sample; around nine tenths occur only once, and 7.7% lies in the top ten. The CDR3 is made up of 12 amino acids. The V and J ends lost 3 bases and 7 bases respectively, with 9 bases between them. Details on this clone: Its antigen remains unidentified.

This TCR came from an adult in good health. The chain is built from TRBV12-3 or TRBV12-4 and TRBJ2-5; TRBD2 might be the D (5 bases). The sequencing here drew on peripheral blood, taken on day 0 of AZD1222 vaccination. The CDR3 nucleotides read TGTGCCAGCAGTTTCGAGGGCCGGACCCAGTACTTC. Translation gives CASSFEGRTQYF.